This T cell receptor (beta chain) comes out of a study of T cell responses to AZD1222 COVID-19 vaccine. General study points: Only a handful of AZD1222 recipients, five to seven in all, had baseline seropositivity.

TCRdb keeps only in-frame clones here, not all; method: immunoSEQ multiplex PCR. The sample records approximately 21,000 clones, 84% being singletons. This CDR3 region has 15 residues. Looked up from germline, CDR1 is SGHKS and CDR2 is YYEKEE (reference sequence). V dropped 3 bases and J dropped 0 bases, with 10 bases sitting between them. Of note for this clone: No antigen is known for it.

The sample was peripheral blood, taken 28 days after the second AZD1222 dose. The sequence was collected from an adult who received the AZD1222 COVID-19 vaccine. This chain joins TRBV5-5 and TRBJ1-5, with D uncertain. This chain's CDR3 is CASSYAAHSNQPQHF. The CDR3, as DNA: TGTGCCAGCAGCTATGCGGCTCATAGCAATCAGCCCCAGCATTTT.